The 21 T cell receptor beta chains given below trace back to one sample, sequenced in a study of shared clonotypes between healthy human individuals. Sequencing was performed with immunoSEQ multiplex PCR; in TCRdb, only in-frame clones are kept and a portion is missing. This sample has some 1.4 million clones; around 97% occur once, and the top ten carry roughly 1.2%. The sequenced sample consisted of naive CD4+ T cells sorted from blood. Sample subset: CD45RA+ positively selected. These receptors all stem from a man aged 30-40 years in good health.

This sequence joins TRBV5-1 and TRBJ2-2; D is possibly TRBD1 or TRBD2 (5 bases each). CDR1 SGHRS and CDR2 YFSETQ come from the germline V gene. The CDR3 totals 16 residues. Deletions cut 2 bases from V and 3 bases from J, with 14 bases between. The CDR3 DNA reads TGCGCCAGCAGCTTAATCTTGCAGGGACACACCGGGGAGCTGTTTTTT. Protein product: CASSLILQGHTGELFF.

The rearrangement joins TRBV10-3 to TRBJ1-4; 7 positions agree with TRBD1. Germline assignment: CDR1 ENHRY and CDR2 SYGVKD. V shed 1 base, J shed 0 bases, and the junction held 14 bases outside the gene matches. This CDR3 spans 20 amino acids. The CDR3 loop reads CAISELHRTGGGPTNEKLFF. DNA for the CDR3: TGTGCCATCAGTGAGTTACACAGGACAGGAGGGGGCCCAACTAATGAAAAACTGTTTTTT.

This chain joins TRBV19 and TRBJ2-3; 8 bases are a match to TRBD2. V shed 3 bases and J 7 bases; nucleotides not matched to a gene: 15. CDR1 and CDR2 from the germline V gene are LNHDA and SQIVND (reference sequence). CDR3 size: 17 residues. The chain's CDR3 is CASSMPTIEREWNTQYF. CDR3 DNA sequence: TGTGCCAGTAGTATGCCGACTATTGAGCGGGAGTGGAATACGCAGTATTTT.

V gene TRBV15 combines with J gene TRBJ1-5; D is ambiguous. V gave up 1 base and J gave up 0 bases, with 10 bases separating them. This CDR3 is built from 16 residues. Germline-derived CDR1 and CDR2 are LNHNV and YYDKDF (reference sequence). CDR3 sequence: CATSRVRPHSNQPQHF. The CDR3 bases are TGTGCCACCAGCAGAGTAAGACCTCATAGCAATCAGCCCCAGCATTTT. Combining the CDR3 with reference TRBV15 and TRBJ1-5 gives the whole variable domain DAMVIQNPRYQVTQFGKPVTLSCSQTLNHNVMYWYQQKSSQAPKLLFHYYDKDFNNEADTPDNFQSRRPNTSFCFLDIRSPGLGDTAMYLCATSRVRPHSNQPQHFGDGTRLSIL.

CDR3 in amino acids: CASLQAGDYGYTF. The CDR3 bases are TGTGCCAGCCTCCAGGCGGGGGACTATGGCTACACCTTC. The chain carries TRBV18 and TRBJ1-2, with D possibly matching TRBD1 (5 bases). The germline V and J ends were trimmed by 8 bases and 3 bases, with 13 bases remaining between them. The CDR3 is 13 residues long. The germline V gene encodes CDR1 KGHSH and CDR2 LQKENI.

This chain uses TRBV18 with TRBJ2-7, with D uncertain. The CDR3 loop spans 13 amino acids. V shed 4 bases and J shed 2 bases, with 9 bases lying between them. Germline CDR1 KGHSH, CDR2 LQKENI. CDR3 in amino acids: CASSLAETYEQYF. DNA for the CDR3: TGTGCCAGCTCACTTGCAGAAACCTACGAGCAGTACTTC.

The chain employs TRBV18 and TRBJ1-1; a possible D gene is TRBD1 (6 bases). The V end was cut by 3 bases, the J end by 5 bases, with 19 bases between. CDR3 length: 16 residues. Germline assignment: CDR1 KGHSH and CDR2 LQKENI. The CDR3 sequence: CASSPRGGALGTEAFF. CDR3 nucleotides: TGTGCCAGCTCACCCCGAGGGGGGGCGCTCGGAACTGAAGCTTTCTTT.

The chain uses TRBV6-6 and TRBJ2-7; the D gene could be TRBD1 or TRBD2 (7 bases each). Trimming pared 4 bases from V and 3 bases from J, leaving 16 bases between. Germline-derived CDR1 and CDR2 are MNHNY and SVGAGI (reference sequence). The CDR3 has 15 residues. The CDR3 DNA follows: TGTGCCAGCAGTTGGGCCACAGGGGAGGGCTACGAGCAGTACTTC. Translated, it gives CASSWATGEGYEQYF.

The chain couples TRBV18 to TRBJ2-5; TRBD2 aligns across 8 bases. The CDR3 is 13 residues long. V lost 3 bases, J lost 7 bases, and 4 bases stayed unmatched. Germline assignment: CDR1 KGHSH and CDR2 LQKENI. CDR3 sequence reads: CASSPNAGGTQYF. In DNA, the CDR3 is TGTGCCAGCTCACCCAACGCGGGGGGGACCCAGTACTTC. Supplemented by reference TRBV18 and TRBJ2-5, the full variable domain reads NAGVMQNPRHLVRRRGQEARLRCSPMKGHSHVYWYRQLPEEGLKFMVYLQKENIIDESGMPKERFSAEFPKEGPSILRIQQVVRGDSAAYFCASSPNAGGTQYFGPGTRLLVL.

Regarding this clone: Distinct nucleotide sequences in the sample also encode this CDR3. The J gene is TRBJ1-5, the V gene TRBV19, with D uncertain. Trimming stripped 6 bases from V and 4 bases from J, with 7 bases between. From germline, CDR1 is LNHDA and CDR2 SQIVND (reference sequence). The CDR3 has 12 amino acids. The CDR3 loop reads CASRQGNQPQHF. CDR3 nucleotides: TGTGCCAGTAGGCAAGGGAATCAGCCCCAGCATTTT. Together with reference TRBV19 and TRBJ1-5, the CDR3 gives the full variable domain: DGGITQSPKYLFRKEGQNVTLSCEQNLNHDAMYWYRQDPGQGLRLIYYSQIVNDFQKGDIAEGYSVSREKKESFPLTVTSAQKNPTAFYLCASRQGNQPQHFGDGTRLSIL.

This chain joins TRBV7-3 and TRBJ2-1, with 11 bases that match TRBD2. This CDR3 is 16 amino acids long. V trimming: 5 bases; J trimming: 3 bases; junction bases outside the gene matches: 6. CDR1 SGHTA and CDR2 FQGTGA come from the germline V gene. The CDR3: CASSPIAGGSYNEQFF. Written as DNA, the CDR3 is TGTGCCAGCAGCCCCATAGCGGGAGGGAGCTACAATGAGCAGTTCTTC.

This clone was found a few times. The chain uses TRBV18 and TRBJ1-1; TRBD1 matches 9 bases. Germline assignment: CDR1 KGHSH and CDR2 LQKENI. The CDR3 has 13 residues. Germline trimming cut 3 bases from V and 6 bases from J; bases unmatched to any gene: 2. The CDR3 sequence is CASSPRTGAEAFF. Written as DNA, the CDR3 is TGTGCCAGCTCACCCCGGACAGGGGCTGAAGCTTTCTTT.

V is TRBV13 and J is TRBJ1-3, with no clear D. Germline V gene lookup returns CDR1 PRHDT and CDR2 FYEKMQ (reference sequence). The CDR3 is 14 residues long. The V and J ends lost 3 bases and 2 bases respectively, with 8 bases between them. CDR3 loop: CASSFTQPGNTIYF. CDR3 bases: TGTGCCAGCAGCTTCACGCAGCCTGGAAACACCATATATTTT.

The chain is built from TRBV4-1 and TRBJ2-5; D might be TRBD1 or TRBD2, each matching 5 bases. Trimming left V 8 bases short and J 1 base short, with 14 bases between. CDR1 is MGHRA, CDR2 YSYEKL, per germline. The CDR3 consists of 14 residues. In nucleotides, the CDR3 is TGCGCCAGCCGCTCCCCGGGGCTCCAAGAGACCCAGTACTTC. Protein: CASRSPGLQETQYF.

CDR3: CASFGPANTGELFF. The CDR3 DNA reads TGTGCCAGCTTTGGACCCGCGAACACCGGGGAGCTGTTTTTT. The rearrangement uses TRBV18 and TRBJ2-2, with D hard to call. Trimming took off 7 bases at V and 0 bases at J, with 9 bases between the two ends. The CDR3 is 14 residues long. Germline V gene sequence: CDR1 KGHSH, CDR2 LQKENI.

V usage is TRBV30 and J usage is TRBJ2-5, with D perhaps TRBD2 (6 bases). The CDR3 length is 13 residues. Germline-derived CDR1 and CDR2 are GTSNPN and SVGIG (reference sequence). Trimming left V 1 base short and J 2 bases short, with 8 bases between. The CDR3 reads CAWSALAQETQYF. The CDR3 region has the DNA TGTGCCTGGAGTGCCCTAGCGCAAGAGACCCAGTACTTC. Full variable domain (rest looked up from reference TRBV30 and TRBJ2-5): SQTIHQWPATLVQPVGSPLSLECTVEGTSNPNLYWYRQAAGRGLQLLFYSVGIGQISSEVPQNLSASRPQDRQFILSSKKLLLSDSGFYLCAWSALAQETQYFGPGTRLLVL.

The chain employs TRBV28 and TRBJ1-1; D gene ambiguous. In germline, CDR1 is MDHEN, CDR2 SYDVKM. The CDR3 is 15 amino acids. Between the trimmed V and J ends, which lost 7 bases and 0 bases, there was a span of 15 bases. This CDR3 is CASTPRTGLNTEAFF. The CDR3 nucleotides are TGTGCCAGCACCCCTAGGACGGGGTTGAACACTGAAGCTTTCTTT. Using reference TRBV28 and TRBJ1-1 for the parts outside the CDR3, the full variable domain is DVKVTQSSRYLVKRTGEKVFLECVQDMDHENMFWYRQDPGLGLRLIYFSYDVKMKEKGDIPEGYSVSREKKERFSLILESASTNQTSMYLCASTPRTGLNTEAFFGQGTRLTVV.

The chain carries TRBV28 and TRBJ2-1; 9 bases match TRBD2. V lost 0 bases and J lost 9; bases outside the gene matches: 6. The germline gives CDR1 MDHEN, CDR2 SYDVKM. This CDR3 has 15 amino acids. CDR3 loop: CASSLWLAGRSEQFF. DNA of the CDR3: TGTGCCAGCAGTTTATGGCTAGCGGGACGGAGTGAGCAGTTCTTC.

The CDR3 sequence is CASSYPGQGADTQYF. The CDR3 coding sequence is TGTGCCAGCAGTTACCCGGGACAGGGGGCAGATACGCAGTATTTT. The J gene is TRBJ2-3, the V gene TRBV6-5; 11 nucleotides line up with TRBD1. CDR3 length equals 15 residues. Trimming removed 2 bases from V and 4 bases from J; junction bases left unmatched: 2. CDR1 and CDR2 (germline): MNHEY, SVGAGI.

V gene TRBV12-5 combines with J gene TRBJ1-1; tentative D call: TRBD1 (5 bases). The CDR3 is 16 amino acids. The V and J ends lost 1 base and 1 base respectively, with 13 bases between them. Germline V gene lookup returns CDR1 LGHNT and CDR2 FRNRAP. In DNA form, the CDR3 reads TGTGCTAGTGGTTTGGATCACGACAGATCGAACACTGAAGCTTTCTTT. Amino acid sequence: CASGLDHDRSNTEAFF.

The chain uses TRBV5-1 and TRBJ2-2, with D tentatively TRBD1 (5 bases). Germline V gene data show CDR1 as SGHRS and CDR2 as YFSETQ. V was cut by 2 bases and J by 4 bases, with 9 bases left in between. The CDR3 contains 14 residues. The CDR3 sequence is CASSFKGSTGELFF. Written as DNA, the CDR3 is TGCGCCAGCAGCTTCAAGGGGTCCACCGGGGAGCTGTTTTTT.